This entry features one T cell receptor beta chain sequence. No antigen is known for it. Uncontrolled infection, other autoimmune disease, pregnancy or lactation excluded patients. The data stem from a study of T cells in Graves' hyperthyroidism and ophthalmopathy. Points from the study as a whole: In the blood, most expanded thyroid clonotypes above 0.001 appeared as well. A model of 13 V-J pairs discriminated ophthalmopathy from stable hyperthyroidism.

Germline V lookup: CDR1 SGHAT, CDR2 FQNNGV. V lost 6 bases to trimming and J lost 1 base, with 18 bases between them. The CDR3 spans 16 residues. From RNA transcripts, TCR beta CDR3 regions were amplified. An initial round of RT-PCR targeting the TCR CDR3 relied on the HTBI primer set. One entry per CDR3 protein, called by TCRdb with MiXCR from the multiplex PCR reads. The profile shows around 660,000 distinct CDR3 sequences, approximately 42% of them singletons. The sample consisted of peripheral blood or thyroid tissue (not recorded which). The chain uses TRBV11-2 and TRBJ1-1; D call uncertain. The sequence was collected from an adult man with Graves' disease, either hyperthyroidism or ophthalmopathy (not recorded which). The CDR3 protein is CASSYWSHEGNTEAFF. The CDR3 bases are TGTGCCAGCAGTTACTGGTCGCATGAAGGGAACACTGAAGCTTTCTTT.